These 13 T cell receptor beta chains were sequenced from one sample in a study of blood T cells in healthy people across ages. Primers used in a second PCR of roughly 6 to 11 cycles were a sample-barcoded 5' primer and a J-beta primer mix. MiXCR, applied by TCRdb to the 5' RACE reads, yields one record per CDR3 protein. Of roughly 1,100,000 distinct CDR3 sequences in the sample, 20% to 25% are singletons; the top ten hold around 0.75%. The sample was also linked to a second study, of T cells of mothers and their children.

The sample taken for sequencing was blood. These receptors originate from a girl aged 2-10 years in good health.

V and J are TRBV12-3 or TRBV12-4 and TRBJ1-4; D gene uncertain. V was shortened by 3 bases and J by 5 bases, with 7 bases between the two germline ends. The CDR3 runs to 13 residues. This chain's CDR3 is CASSFAENEKLFF. For the CDR3, the DNA is TGTGCCAGCAGTTTCGCGGAAAATGAAAAACTGTTTTTT.

This clonotype was seen only a few times. This chain uses TRBV7-8 with TRBJ2-6, with D possibly being TRBD1 (5 bases). Germline lookup yields CDR1 SGHVS and CDR2 FQNEAQ. Trimming cost V 0 bases and J 2 bases, with 5 bases left between them. The CDR3 is 15 residues long. CDR3 amino acids: CASSLARAGANVLTF. For the CDR3, the DNA is TGTGCCAGCAGCTTAGCCAGGGCTGGGGCCAACGTCCTGACTTTC.

The CDR3 bases are TGTGCCAGCACCTTTACAGGGTTAGGGTCGCCCCTCCACTTT. Translating it yields CASTFTGLGSPLHF. The rearrangement links TRBV12-3 or TRBV12-4 to TRBJ1-6; D may be TRBD1 (6 bases). V was cut by 7 bases and J by 13 bases, with 20 bases left in between. This CDR3 has 14 residues.

The V call is TRBV5-5, the J call TRBJ2-5, with D possibly matching TRBD2 (6 bases). Deletions cut 1 base from V and 5 bases from J, with 15 bases between. This CDR3 is 15 amino acids long. CDR1 is SGHKS, CDR2 YYEKEE, per germline (reference sequence). CDR3 loop: CASSLTGVERETQYF. DNA of the CDR3: TGTGCCAGCAGCTTGACGGGAGTGGAACGGGAGACCCAGTACTTC.

The chain is built from TRBV27 and TRBJ2-1, with no clear D. CDR3 length: 14 residues. Germline V gene data show CDR1 as MNHEY and CDR2 as SMNVEV (reference sequence). The V and J ends lost 2 bases and 6 bases respectively, with 11 bases between them. In DNA form, the CDR3 reads TGTGCCAGCAGTTTAACACTCAGGCCCAATGAGCAGTTCTTC. Protein: CASSLTLRPNEQFF.

The chain has TRBV6-5 and TRBJ2-5; no reliable D call. The length of the CDR3 is 14 residues. CDR1 is MNHEY, CDR2 SVGAGI, per germline. V gave up 5 bases and J gave up 0 bases, with 10 bases separating them. DNA for the CDR3: TGTGCCAGCAGTGACGACGGCAACCAAGAGACCCAGTACTTC. Translation: CASSDDGNQETQYF.

The V call is TRBV29-1, the J call TRBJ2-7; 7 positions match TRBD1. V shed 3 bases and J 5 bases; nucleotides not matched to a gene: 7. CDR3 size: 13 residues. Germline loops: CDR1 SQVTM, CDR2 ANQGSEA. The CDR3 here is CSVEETGIDEQYF. The CDR3 DNA reads as TGCAGCGTTGAGGAGACAGGGATCGACGAGCAGTACTTC.

This clonotype was picked up a small number of times. The rearrangement joins TRBV12-3 or TRBV12-4 to TRBJ1-5; D is unresolved. The CDR3 extends over 12 amino acids. With 3 bases removed from V and 5 bases from J, the gap between germline ends came to 5 bases. The CDR3: CASSFGYQPQHF. In nucleotides, the CDR3 is TGTGCCAGCAGTTTTGGTTATCAGCCCCAGCATTTT.

V and J are TRBV5-1 and TRBJ2-5, with 7 bases that match TRBD2. The CDR3 contains 14 residues. V shed 7 bases and J 3 bases; nucleotides not matched to a gene: 9. The germline V gene encodes CDR1 SGHRS and CDR2 YFSETQ. CDR3 nucleotide sequence: TGCGCCAGCGGGTTGGCGGGAGAGGAAGAGACCCAGTACTTC. Translation gives CASGLAGEEETQYF. Full variable domain (remainder filled in from reference TRBV5-1 and TRBJ2-5): KAGVTQTPRYLIKTRGQQVTLSCSPISGHRSVSWYQQTPGQGLQFLFEYFSETQRNKGNFPGRFSGRQFSNSRSEMNVSTLELGDSALYLCASGLAGEEETQYFGPGTRLLVL.

On this clonotype: A read error may account for a junction end that differs from germline. The J gene is TRBJ2-5, the V gene TRBV5-4; tentatively, D is TRBD2 (6 bases). Germline CDR1 and CDR2: SGHNT and YYREEE (reference sequence). The CDR3 has 13 residues. The DNA of the CDR3 is TGTGGCAGCAGCTGGCGGGGAGAAGAGACCCAGTACTTC. It codes for CGSSWRGEETQYF.

In this sample, this clonotype turned up a few times. The J gene is TRBJ2-7, the V gene TRBV3-1; D not certain. This CDR3 has 15 residues. The ends were cut back, 0 bases at V and 6 bases at J, with 15 bases in the middle. CDR1 and CDR2 (germline): LGHDT, YNNKEL (reference sequence). The CDR3 sequence: CASSQDLSGWTEQYF. Here the CDR3 DNA reads TGTGCCAGCAGCCAAGATTTGAGTGGGTGGACCGAGCAGTACTTC.

The CDR3 region is CASSPVWKLAGEETQYF. The CDR3 nucleotides read TGTGCCAGCAGCCCCGTTTGGAAACTAGCGGGAGAAGAGACCCAGTACTTC. J is TRBJ2-5 and V is TRBV6-2 or TRBV6-3; 11 bases line up with TRBD2. The trim removed 6 bases at V and 3 bases at J, leaving 12 bases unmatched. CDR3 length: 17 amino acids. Germline lookup yields CDR1 MNHEY and CDR2 SVGEGT.

The chain couples TRBV4-3 to TRBJ2-7; D is undetermined. In germline, CDR1 is LGHNA, CDR2 YSLEER. The V gene lost 0 bases and the J gene lost 4 bases, with 13 bases spanning the gap. The CDR3 consists of 15 residues. The CDR3 DNA is TGCGCCAGCAGCCAAGATTGGTCGGGTGGTTACGAGCAGTACTTC. Translation gives CASSQDWSGGYEQYF.